This T cell receptor beta chain was recorded in a study of shared clonotypes between healthy human individuals. Overall study context: Plates per donor: three CD4 naive, three CD4 memory, two CD8 naive, one CD8 memory.

In regard to this clone: Other DNA sequences of this sample code for an identical CDR3.

Naive-designated CD8 cells lacked CD45RO, were positively enriched for CCR7, and omitted terminally differentiated effector memory CD45RA+ cells. The donor cohort consisted entirely of Caucasian adults residing in Nashville, Tennessee. V gave up 1 base and J gave up 0 bases, with 6 bases separating them. The germline V gene encodes CDR1 LNHNV and CDR2 YYDKDF (reference sequence). The CDR3 consists of 14 residues. At a deep level, the assay was run. TCRdb's table, derived via immunoSEQ multiplex PCR, lists solely in-frame clones and lacks some. The table includes 2 million to 2.5 million clones, 93% detected once.

This sequence was found in a man aged 18 to 29 in good health. Some clones in this sample may be carry-over from other donors' samples. The chain uses TRBV15 and TRBJ1-1; D is ambiguous. Source material: naive CD8+ T cells from PBMCs. CDR3 in DNA: TGTGCCACCAGCAGAGGCGGGATGAACACTGAAGCTTTCTTT. Residues: CATSRGGMNTEAFF.